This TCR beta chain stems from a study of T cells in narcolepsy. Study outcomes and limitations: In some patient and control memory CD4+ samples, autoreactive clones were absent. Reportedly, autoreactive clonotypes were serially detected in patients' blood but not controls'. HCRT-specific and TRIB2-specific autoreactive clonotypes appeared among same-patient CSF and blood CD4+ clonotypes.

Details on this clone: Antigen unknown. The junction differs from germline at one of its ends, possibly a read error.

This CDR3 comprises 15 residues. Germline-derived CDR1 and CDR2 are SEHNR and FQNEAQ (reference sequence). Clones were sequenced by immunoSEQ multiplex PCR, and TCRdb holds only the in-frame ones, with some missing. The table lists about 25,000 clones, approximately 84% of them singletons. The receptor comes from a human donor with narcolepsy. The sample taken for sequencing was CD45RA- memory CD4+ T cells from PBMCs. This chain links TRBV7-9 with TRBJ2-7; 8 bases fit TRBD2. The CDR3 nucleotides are TGTGCCAGCACCTTAGCGGGAAAGACCCCCTACGAGCAGTACTTC. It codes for CASTLAGKTPYEQYF.